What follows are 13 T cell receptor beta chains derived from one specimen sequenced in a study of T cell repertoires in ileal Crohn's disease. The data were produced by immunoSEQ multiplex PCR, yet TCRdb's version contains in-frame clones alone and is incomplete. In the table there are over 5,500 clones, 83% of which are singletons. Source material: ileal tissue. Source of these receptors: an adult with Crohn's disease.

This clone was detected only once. CDR3 region: CASSLKGGANQPQHF. The CDR3 DNA sequence: TGTGCCAGCAGCTTGAAAGGAGGGGCCAATCAGCCCCAGCATTTT. This chain connects TRBV5-5 to TRBJ1-5; TRBD1 might be the D (5 bases). With 1 base removed from V and 3 bases from J, the gap between germline ends came to 11 bases. Germline V gene sequence: CDR1 SGHKS, CDR2 YYEKEE (reference sequence). The CDR3 sequence is 15 residues long.

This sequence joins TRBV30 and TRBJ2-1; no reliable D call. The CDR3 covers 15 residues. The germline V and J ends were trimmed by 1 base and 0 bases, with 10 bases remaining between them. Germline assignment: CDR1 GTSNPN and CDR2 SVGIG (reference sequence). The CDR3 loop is CAWSEMASSYNEQFF. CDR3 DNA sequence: TGTGCCTGGAGTGAAATGGCCAGCTCCTACAATGAGCAGTTCTTC.

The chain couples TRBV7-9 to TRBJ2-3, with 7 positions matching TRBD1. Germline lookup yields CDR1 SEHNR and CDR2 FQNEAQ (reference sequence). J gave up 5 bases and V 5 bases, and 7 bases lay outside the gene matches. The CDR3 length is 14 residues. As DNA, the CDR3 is TGTGCCAGCAGCAAAAAGAGACAGGGAGATACGCAGTATTTT. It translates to CASSKKRQGDTQYF.

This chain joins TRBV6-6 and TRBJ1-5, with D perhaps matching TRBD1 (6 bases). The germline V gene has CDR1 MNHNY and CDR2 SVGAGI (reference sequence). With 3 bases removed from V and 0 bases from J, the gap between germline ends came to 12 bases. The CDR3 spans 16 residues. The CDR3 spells CASSYRGTYSNQPQHF. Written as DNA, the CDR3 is TGTGCCAGCAGTTATAGGGGGACGTATAGCAATCAGCCCCAGCATTTT.

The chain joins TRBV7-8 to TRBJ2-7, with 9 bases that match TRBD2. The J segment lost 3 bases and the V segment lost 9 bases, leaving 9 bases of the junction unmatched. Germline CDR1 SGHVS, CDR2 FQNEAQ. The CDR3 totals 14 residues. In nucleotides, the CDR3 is TGTGCCAGTTTAGGCGGGAGGGGACACTACGAGCAGTACTTC. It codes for CASLGGRGHYEQYF.

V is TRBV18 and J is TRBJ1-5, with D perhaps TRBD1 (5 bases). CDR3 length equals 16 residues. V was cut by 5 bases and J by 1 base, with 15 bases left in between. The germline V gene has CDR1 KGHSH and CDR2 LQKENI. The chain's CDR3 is CASSSQGVGSNQPQHF. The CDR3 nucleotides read TGTGCCAGCTCATCCCAGGGTGTCGGGAGCAATCAGCCCCAGCATTTT.

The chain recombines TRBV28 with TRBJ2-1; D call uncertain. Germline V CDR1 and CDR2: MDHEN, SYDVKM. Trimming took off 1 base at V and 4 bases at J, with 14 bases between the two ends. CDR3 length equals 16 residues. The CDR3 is CASSLFLFLNYNEQFF. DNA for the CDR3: TGTGCCAGCAGTTTATTTCTCTTCTTAAATTACAATGAGCAGTTCTTC.

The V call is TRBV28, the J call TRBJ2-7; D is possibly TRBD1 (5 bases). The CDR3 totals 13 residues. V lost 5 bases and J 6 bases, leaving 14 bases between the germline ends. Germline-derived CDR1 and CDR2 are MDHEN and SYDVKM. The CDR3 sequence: CASSNNRDSEQYF. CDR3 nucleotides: TGTGCCAGCAGTAACAACCGCGACAGCGAGCAGTACTTC.

The CDR3 DNA follows: TGTGCCAGCAGCAGTTCAGGTAGCAATCAGCCCCAGCATTTT. Amino acids: CASSSSGSNQPQHF. The chain uses TRBV7-8 and TRBJ1-5; D is unclear. V gave up 5 bases and J gave up 0 bases, with 8 bases separating them. The germline gives CDR1 SGHVS, CDR2 FQNEAQ. This CDR3 is 14 amino acids long.

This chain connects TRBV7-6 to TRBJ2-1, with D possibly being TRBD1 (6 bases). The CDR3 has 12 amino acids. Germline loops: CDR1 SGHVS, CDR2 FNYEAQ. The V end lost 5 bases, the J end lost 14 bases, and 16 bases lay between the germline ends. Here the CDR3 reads CASSHPQGEEFF. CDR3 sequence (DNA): TGTGCCAGCAGCCATCCACAGGGAGAGGAGTTCTTC. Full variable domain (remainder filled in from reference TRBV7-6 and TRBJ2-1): GAGVSQSPRYKVTKRGQDVALRCDPISGHVSLYWYRQALGQGPEFLTYFNYEAQQDKSGLPNDRFSAERPEGSISTLTIQRTEQRDSAMYRCASSHPQGEEFFGPGTRLTVL.

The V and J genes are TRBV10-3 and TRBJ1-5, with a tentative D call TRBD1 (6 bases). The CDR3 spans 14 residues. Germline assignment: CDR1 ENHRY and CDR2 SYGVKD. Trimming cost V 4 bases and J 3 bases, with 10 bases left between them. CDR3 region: CAISGAGANQPQHF. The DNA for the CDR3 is TGTGCCATCAGTGGGGCAGGGGCCAATCAGCCCCAGCATTTT.

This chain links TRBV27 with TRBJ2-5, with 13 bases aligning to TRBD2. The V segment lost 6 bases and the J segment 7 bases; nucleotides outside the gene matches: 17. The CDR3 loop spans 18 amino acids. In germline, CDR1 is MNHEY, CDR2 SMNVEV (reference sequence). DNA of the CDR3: TGTGCCAGCAGCCCAGACGCACTAGCGGGAGGGCCAGGTTCGACCCAGTACTTC. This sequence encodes CASSPDALAGGPGSTQYF.

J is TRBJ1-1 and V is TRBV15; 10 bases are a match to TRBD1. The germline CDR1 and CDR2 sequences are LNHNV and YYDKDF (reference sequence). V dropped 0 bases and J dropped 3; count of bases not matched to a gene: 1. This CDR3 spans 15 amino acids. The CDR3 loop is CATSRDGTGDTEAFF. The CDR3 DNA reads TGTGCCACCAGCAGAGATGGGACAGGGGACACTGAAGCTTTCTTT.